This entry describes one TCR beta chain. Its cognate antigen is unknown. The CDR3 runs 13 residues. The J segment lost 6 bases and the V segment lost 1 base, leaving 3 bases of the junction unmatched. The sample originates from a study of T-cell reconstitution after alpha-beta-depleted transplantation in children. Study-wide results and limits: T-cell counts and diversity at one year post-transplant came mainly from newly produced T cells. Reported findings indicate that, about two months after transplant, alpha-beta T cells came from several hundred expanded clones, which were derived from non-depleted graft cells. High day-60 TCRbeta diversity in some patients came from surviving recipient T cells and thymic progenitors.

During its preparation, the TCRbeta library received unique molecular identifiers. From the PCR reads, TCRdb called clonotypes with MiXCR, one entry per CDR3 protein. The data show 900,000 or so distinct CDR3 sequences, 16% seen once. Sequencing was performed on PBMCs, mostly from graft donor cells, taken 360 days after TCRalphabeta/CD19-depleted stem cell transplant. V and J are TRBV12-3 or TRBV12-4 and TRBJ2-7; 7 bases match TRBD2. The origin of this receptor is a male patient younger than 18 who had a stem cell transplant for acute lymphoblastic leukemia, so the T cells may come from the graft donor. For the CDR3, the DNA is TGTGCCAGCAGTTTAGGACTAGCCAGCGAGCAGTACTTC. Amino acid sequence: CASSLGLASEQYF.